The TCR beta chain described here comes from a study of blood T cell repertoires in COVID-19. V gave up 3 bases and J gave up 4 bases; unmatched junction bases: 8. The germline CDR1 and CDR2 sequences are SGHAT and FQNNGV. The CDR3 spans 15 residues. The table came from immunoSEQ multiplex PCR; TCRdb's copy has only in-frame clones and leaves some out. The sample includes approximately 200,000 clones, 87% of them seen just once. In its sample, this clone was seen once. Specimen: peripheral blood. The chain couples TRBV11-2 to TRBJ2-7, with 8 bases identical to TRBD1. This clonotype was sampled from a man aged 55 to 70 who had recovered from COVID-19. The CDR3 sequence is CASSFYDRGPYEQYF. The CDR3 DNA reads TGTGCCAGCAGCTTTTACGACAGGGGTCCGTACGAGCAGTACTTC.